Below are 17 T cell receptor beta chains sequenced from a single sample in a study of shared clonotypes between healthy human individuals. Measured with immunoSEQ multiplex PCR; TCRdb has only the in-frame clones, and not every one. Of about 1 million clones detected, approximately 80% appear once; the ten largest clones hold under 0.6%. Sequenced sample: memory CD4+ T cells from PBMCs. Documented subset: CD45RA-negative fraction. All receptors come from a man aged 18 to 30 in good health. Some clones in this sample may be carry-over from other donors' samples.

This clone was seen only a few times. Other DNA sequences from this sample encode an identical CDR3 as well. This chain joins TRBV30 and TRBJ1-6; possible D gene TRBD1, 5 bases. The ends were cut back, 2 bases at V and 8 bases at J, with 7 bases in the middle. Germline CDR1 is GTSNPN and CDR2 is SVGIG (reference sequence). The CDR3 length is 12 residues. Written as DNA, the CDR3 is TGTGCCTGGAGTCTACAGGATTCACCCCTCCACTTT. Translation gives CAWSLQDSPLHF.

This rearrangement joins TRBV6-5 to TRBJ2-3; the D gene could be TRBD1 or TRBD2 (6 bases each). Germline values: CDR1 MNHEY, CDR2 SVGAGI. CDR3 length equals 15 residues. V shed 4 bases and J shed 5 bases, with 16 bases lying between them. This CDR3 reads CASSFAGGHGDTQYF. CDR3 DNA sequence: TGTGCCAGCAGTTTCGCTGGGGGGCACGGAGATACGCAGTATTTT.

The CDR3 reads CASSLRTIYNEQFF. DNA of the CDR3: TGTGCCAGTAGCCTGCGGACCATATACAATGAGCAGTTCTTC. The genes are TRBV19 and TRBJ2-1, with D unresolved. Deletions cut 6 bases from V and 4 bases from J, with 13 bases between. The length of the CDR3 is 14 residues. The germline gives CDR1 LNHDA, CDR2 SQIVND (reference sequence).

V usage is TRBV28 and J usage is TRBJ2-1, with TRBD2 matching 7 bases. The CDR3 contains 15 residues. Trimming at V came to 2 bases and at J to 7 bases, leaving 8 bases not matched to a gene. In germline, CDR1 is MDHEN, CDR2 SYDVKM. CDR3 region: CASSLIYGRVNEQFF. For the CDR3, the DNA is TGTGCCAGCAGTTTAATATATGGGAGGGTAAATGAGCAGTTCTTC.

Turning to this clone: Since a much larger clone is just one base distant, this may be a read error. The chain combines TRBV7-2 with TRBJ2-7; no firm D call. CDR1 and CDR2 from the germline V gene are SGHTA and FQGNSA. The CDR3 has 11 residues. The V end was cut by 5 bases, the J end by 1 base, with 3 bases between. CDR3 coding DNA: TGTGCCAGCAGCAAGTCCTACGAGCAGTACTTC. Encoded protein: CASSKSYEQYF.

V is TRBV5-1 and J is TRBJ2-1, with 8 bases fitting TRBD2. V shed 4 bases and J 4 bases; nucleotides not matched to a gene: 7. The CDR3 has 15 amino acids. Germline V lookup: CDR1 SGHRS, CDR2 YFSETQ. The CDR3 region is CASSPIAGLYNEQFF. The CDR3 DNA reads as TGCGCCAGCAGCCCGATAGCGGGGTTATACAATGAGCAGTTCTTC.

The sample holds a few counts of this clone. The same CDR3 can be traced to other DNA sequences in this sample. The rearrangement joins TRBV6-5 to TRBJ1-1, with a possible D match to TRBD1 (5 bases). From germline, CDR1 is MNHEY and CDR2 SVGAGI. V lost 2 bases to trimming and J lost 3 bases, with 10 bases between them. The CDR3 runs 14 residues. The CDR3 DNA reads as TGTGCCAGCAGTTACCGGCAGGGCCACACTGAAGCTTTCTTT. Protein product: CASSYRQGHTEAFF.

This chain links TRBV7-6 with TRBJ1-2; tentatively, D is TRBD1 (6 bases). V was cut by 5 bases and J by 8 bases, with 15 bases left in between. Germline V CDR1 and CDR2: SGHVS, FNYEAQ. The CDR3 has 13 amino acids. CDR3: CASSPDSLIGYTF. The CDR3 region has the DNA TGTGCCAGCAGCCCGGACAGCCTTATCGGCTACACCTTC.

This rearrangement joins TRBV11-2 to TRBJ1-2; D is uncertain. The ends were cut back, 2 bases at V and 6 bases at J, with 7 bases in the middle. The CDR3 contains 12 residues. CDR1 and CDR2 (germline): SGHAT, FQNNGV. The CDR3 loop reads CASSLWFNGYTF. In DNA form, the CDR3 reads TGTGCCAGCAGCTTATGGTTCAATGGCTACACCTTC. Variable domain in full (rest from reference TRBV11-2 and TRBJ1-2): EAGVAQSPRYKIIEKRQSVAFWCNPISGHATLYWYQQILGQGPKLLIQFQNNGVVDDSQLPKDRFSAERLKGVDSTLKIQPAKLEDSAVYLCASSLWFNGYTFGSGTRLTVV.

This clone was seen only once. This chain joins TRBV29-1 and TRBJ2-7, with TRBD2 as a possible D gene (6 bases). This CDR3 comprises 13 residues. Germline values: CDR1 SQVTM, CDR2 ANQGSEA. Trimming left V 6 bases short and J 3 bases short, with 15 bases between. The CDR3 DNA follows: TGCAGCGTCGTGACGCGGGGTGACTACGAGCAGTACTTC. Its protein product is CSVVTRGDYEQYF.

V and J are TRBV7-2 and TRBJ2-3; D possibly uses TRBD1 or TRBD2 (6 bases each). This CDR3 contains 16 residues. Germline V lookup: CDR1 SGHTA, CDR2 FQGNSA. Deletions cut 4 bases from V and 6 bases from J, with 20 bases between. CDR3 sequence (DNA): TGTGCCAGCAGCTCAGGGGTGGCGCGGGATTCCGATACGCAGTATTTT. Translating gives CASSSGVARDSDTQYF. Variable domain in full (rest from reference TRBV7-2 and TRBJ2-3): GAGVSQSPSNKVTEKGKDVELRCDPISGHTALYWYRQSLGQGLEFLIYFQGNSAPDKSGLPSDRFSAERTGGSVSTLTIQRTQQEDSAVYLCASSSGVARDSDTQYFGPGTRLTVL.

This clone was picked up a small number of times. This sequence joins TRBV4-2 and TRBJ1-1; no reliable D call. The CDR3 is 14 residues long. The germline gives CDR1 LGHNA, CDR2 YNFKEQ. With 0 bases removed from V and 4 bases from J, the gap between germline ends came to 9 bases. The CDR3: CASSQDDSRTEAFF. Here the CDR3 DNA reads TGTGCCAGCAGCCAAGACGATTCCCGCACTGAAGCTTTCTTT.

The rearrangement joins TRBV10-3 to TRBJ2-5; D is unresolved. Trimming pared 7 bases from V and 3 bases from J, leaving 15 bases between. The CDR3 contains 14 residues. CDR1 is ENHRY and CDR2 is SYGVKD in the germline V gene. The CDR3 spells CAITLTDAKETQYF. The CDR3 coding sequence is TGTGCCATCACCCTAACGGACGCTAAAGAGACCCAGTACTTC.

J is TRBJ2-3 and V is TRBV29-1; the match to TRBD1 covers 8 bases. Germline CDR1 SQVTM, CDR2 ANQGSEA. V was pared by 2 bases and J by 1 base, with 5 bases of the junction left unmatched. The CDR3 has 15 amino acids. The CDR3 protein is CSVEMPGQGTDTQYF. CDR3 nucleotide sequence: TGCAGCGTTGAAATGCCGGGACAGGGCACAGATACGCAGTATTTT.

The chain joins TRBV6-5 to TRBJ1-1, with 7 nucleotides matching TRBD1. From germline, CDR1 is MNHEY and CDR2 SVGAGI. The V and J ends lost 6 bases and 3 bases, in that order; junction bases with no gene match: 4. The CDR3 is made up of 13 amino acids. In DNA form, the CDR3 reads TGTGCCAGCAGAAACAGGGGAGACACTGAAGCTTTCTTT. Residues: CASRNRGDTEAFF.

The chain employs TRBV6-1 and TRBJ1-2; D may be TRBD1 (6 bases). There are 10 residues in the CDR3. The germline V and J ends were trimmed by 10 bases and 6 bases, with 9 bases remaining between them. Germline CDR1 is MNHNS and CDR2 is SASEGT. The CDR3: CATNRDGYTF. In DNA form, the CDR3 reads TGTGCCACCAACAGGGATGGCTACACCTTC.

Only a few counts were recorded for this clone. The J gene is TRBJ1-1, the V gene TRBV5-1; 8 bases match TRBD1. With 0 bases clipped from V and 7 bases from J, the junction kept 8 bases outside the gene matches. The CDR3 loop spans 15 amino acids. CDR1 SGHRS and CDR2 YFSETQ come from the germline V gene. CDR3 protein: CASSLVAGGDIEAFF. Written as DNA, the CDR3 is TGCGCCAGCAGCTTGGTGGCAGGGGGCGACATTGAAGCTTTCTTT.